Included here is one T cell receptor (beta chain) sequence, with context. This clone's antigen is unknown. There are no base qualities to consult, and no much larger clone falls within one base. In the prospective study, participants were roughly 18 to 90 years old, resided in fewer than 25 geographic areas of the United States, and were enrolled through a virtual design. Cohort assignment in the prospective study relied on participant-reported clinical history from a screening survey and a study questionnaire. Recovered participants in ImmuneRACE Cohort 3 were defined by two consecutive negative NP/OP PCR tests, clearance by a healthcare professional, or resolution of symptoms. Each participant in the prospective study had whole blood, serum and a nasopharyngeal or oropharyngeal swab collected by mobile phlebotomists. Additional blood draws and questionnaires over an approximately 2-month period could optionally be provided by prospective study participants. Before DNA extraction, blood samples from the prospective study were shipped at room temperature or frozen.

CDR1 and CDR2 are read off the germline V gene as SGHRS and YFSETQ. Trimming takes 4 bases off V and 4 bases off J; junction bases not matched to a gene: 8. Taken from cysteine to phenylalanine, the CDR3 has 15 residues. Only CDR3 DNA remains: 45 bases, in frame from the first base. This sample is part of a study of blood T cell repertoires in COVID-19 (TCRdb year 2020). Study-level background: The collaborator samples originated in the United States, Italy and Spain and spanned the acute and convalescent phases of COVID-19. The prospective study material was composed of cDNA or gDNA derived from T cells, B-cell-depleted T cells, or PBMCs. Deeply sampled blood TCRbeta repertoires from subjects exposed to, actively infected with, or recovered from COVID-19 were included in the dataset. The repertoires were released in a freely available public database intended as a resource for research on the immune response to SARS-CoV-2. The samples were drawn from the first 160 participants of the ongoing ImmuneRACE study and from 950 to 1,500 subjects provided by 6 global collaborators. A de-identified subject ID, COVID-19 status, age in years and sex were almost always included in the sample metadata. Where available, HLA class I and class II types were taken from metadata supplied by the sample provider and were not determined by assay-based typing.

TCRbeta CDR3 regions were amplified from genomic DNA using the immunoSEQ Assay, a bias-controlled multiplex PCR. The study's processing was this. The number of nucleated cells in each sample was estimated from the amplification of reference gene primers within the assay. Sequence reads were collapsed and filtered to measure the absolute abundance of every unique TCRbeta CDR3 rearrangement. Productive Simpson clonality was computed per sample as the square root of Simpson's diversity index over productive rearrangements. What TCRdb holds here is the immuneACCESS table cut down to in-frame rearrangements. Part of the clones is not present; checked against another copy, under half of the missing clones reflect an unresolved V gene, and the others are unexplained. The V and J calls and clone size were taken over from that table, and D and trimming were inferred from the DNA. The sample table holds some 300,000 clones, of which approximately 89% were seen once. The ten largest make up roughly a tenth of the sample.

What the work shows at the level of the full study, not this receptor alone: How much clinical and demographic metadata was included differed by source and by participant, and the metadata was provided uncurated.

Material: PBMCs or T cells enriched from blood (not recorded which). This sequence uses TRBV5-1 and TRBJ2-7; the junction holds 10 bases that match TRBD1. This receptor was identified in a woman aged 40 to 49 who had recovered from COVID-19. The sequenced DNA: TGCGCCAGCAGCGAAGGGACAGGGGCGGGTTACGAGCAGTACTTC. Its translation is CASSEGTGAGYEQYF.